A selection of T cell receptor beta chains follows, all from one sample in a study of CD8 T cells in ankylosing spondylitis. TCRdb itself ran the 5' RACE reads through MiXCR, one entry per CDR3 protein. There are 700,000 to 850,000 distinct CDR3 sequences in the sample; over 9.5% occur only once, and under 0.6% lies in the top ten. Sequencing was carried out using blood, either unsorted or a sorted T cell fraction (not recorded which). These receptors all stem from a male donor with ankylosing spondylitis. CDR3s include the opening cysteine and the closing phenylalanine or tryptophan. Each record gives: J gene, V gene, D gene, clone size, CDR3 protein, CDR3 DNA. The D gene is left open where the match is weak. For some rows the clone size is stated as once, few or many, or as a class when expanded; others skip it.

TRBJ1-4 | TRBV20-1 | - | - | CSATGGFGANEKLFF | TGCAGTGCTACGGGAGGGTTTGGTGCTAATGAAAAACTGTTTTTT
TRBJ1-2 | TRBV9 | TRBD1 | - | CASSGAGQNYGYTF | TGTGCCAGCAGCGGGGCGGGACAGAACTATGGCTACACCTTC
TRBJ1-1 | TRBV7-8 | - | - | CASGAPTWGAEAFF | TGTGCCAGCGGAGCCCCCACCTGGGGAGCTGAAGCTTTCTTT
TRBJ1-1 | TRBV10-3 | - | few | CAISVDGEAFF | TGTGCCATCAGTGTCGACGGTGAAGCTTTCTTT
TRBJ2-6 | TRBV13 | - | many | CASRRGFGANVLTF | TGTGCCAGCAGGCGGGGATTTGGGGCCAACGTCCTGACTTTC
TRBJ2-7 | TRBV5-6 | - | - | CASSLIWRQSYEQYF | TGTGCCAGCAGCTTGATTTGGAGACAGAGCTACGAGCAGTACTTC
TRBJ2-7 | TRBV20-1 | TRBD1 | few | CSAREWTGTEQYF | TGCAGTGCTAGAGAATGGACAGGGACCGAGCAGTACTTC
TRBJ2-2 | TRBV29-1 | - | many | CSVGEDTGELFF | TGCAGCGTTGGAGAAGATACCGGGGAGCTGTTTTTT
TRBJ1-1 | TRBV5-1 | TRBD1 | few | CASSGIQGGTEAFF | TGCGCCAGCAGCGGCATACAGGGGGGCACTGAAGCTTTCTTT
TRBJ2-7 | TRBV28 | TRBD1 | - | CASSLPQGAVQYF | TGTGCCAGCAGTCTGCCACAGGGGGCAGTTCAGTACTTC
TRBJ1-2 | TRBV6-5 | TRBD1 | - | CASSYYSGQGGGYTF | TGTGCCAGCAGTTACTACTCGGGACAGGGTGGAGGCTACACCTTC
TRBJ2-2 | TRBV10-3 | - | few | CAISEGNPGELFF | TGTGCCATCAGTGAAGGGAATCCCGGGGAGCTGTTTTTT
TRBJ1-4 | TRBV20-1 | - | few | CSTRGQQPTNEKLFF | TGCAGTACGCGAGGACAGCAACCAACTAATGAAAAACTGTTTTTT
TRBJ1-5 | TRBV27 | - | - | CASGRWGNQPQHF | TGTGCCAGCGGACGGTGGGGAAATCAGCCCCAGCATTTT
TRBJ1-2 | TRBV4-2 | TRBD1 | many | CASTTGVDYGYTF | TGTGCCAGCACTACAGGGGTTGACTATGGCTACACCTTC
TRBJ2-4 | TRBV7-8 | - | few | CASSLGRVAKNIQYF | TGTGCCAGCAGCTTAGGGAGGGTAGCCAAAAACATTCAGTACTTC
TRBJ2-1 | TRBV29-1 | TRBD2 | - | CSVTPRSASGISYNEQFF | TGCAGCGTGACCCCTCGGTCGGCGAGCGGGATCTCCTACAATGAGCAGTTCTTC
TRBJ2-3 | TRBV29-1 | TRBD1 | many | CSVATGVDTQYF | TGCAGCGTGGCGACAGGGGTGGATACGCAGTATTTT